This passage covers 30 T cell receptor beta chains from one sample sequenced in a study of T cell repertoires in cytomegalovirus infection. No antigen has been assigned to these receptors. TCRdb re-derived calls from the reads in MiXCR, one entry per CDR3 protein. Of over 100,000 distinct CDR3 sequences in the sample, around 29% are singletons; the top ten hold about 81%. This sample comprised CD8+ T cells from cultured PBMCs, obtained from culture after CMV antigen stimulation. Receptors originate from a human donor in good health (CMV status not recorded). Some clones in this sample may be carry-over from other donors' samples.

At least ten counts were recorded for this clonotype. The chain is built from TRBV7-9 and TRBJ1-5; TRBD1 is a possible D gene (5 bases). The CDR3 is 16 residues long. CDR1 SEHNR and CDR2 FQNEAQ come from the germline V gene (reference sequence). V shed 8 bases and J shed 2 bases, with 19 bases lying between them. CDR3 residues: CASAEGRGGGNQPQHF. DNA for the CDR3: TGTGCCAGCGCCGAGGGGAGGGGAGGGGGCAATCAGCCCCAGCATTTT. The variable domain in full, with the rest retrieved from reference TRBV7-9 and TRBJ1-5, is DTGVSQNPRHKITKRGQNVTFRCDPISEHNRLYWYRQTLGQGPEFLTYFQNEAQLEKSRLLSDRFSAERPKGSFSTLEIQRTEQGDSAMYLCASAEGRGGGNQPQHFGDGTRLSIL.

CDR3 bases: TGTGCCAGCAGCTTAGCCCCGACTAGCGGGGGCCCTGGCACCGGGGAGCTGTTTTTT. It is translated as CASSLAPTSGGPGTGELFF. J is TRBJ2-2 and V is TRBV7-8, with 12 bases that match TRBD2. V was clipped by 0 bases and J by 4 bases; unmatched bases: 9. Germline lookup yields CDR1 SGHVS and CDR2 FQNEAQ. The CDR3 covers 19 residues.

This clonotype has a count of ten or more. The genes are TRBV7-2 and TRBJ2-1, with TRBD1 identical over 7 bases. This CDR3 has 11 amino acids. Looked up from germline, CDR1 is SGHTA and CDR2 is FQGNSA. The V gene end was trimmed by 6 bases and the J gene end by 14 bases; junction bases not matched to a gene: 7. CDR3 bases: TGTGCCAGCAGTTTTGACAGGGATGAGTTCTTC. This sequence encodes CASSFDRDEFF.

V and J are TRBV16 and TRBJ1-1; unclear D gene. Per the germline V gene, CDR1 is KGHSY and CDR2 is FQNENV. V was clipped by 2 bases and J by 1 base, with 8 bases between them. The CDR3 has 14 amino acids. CDR3 bases: TGTGCCAGCAGCCAAGCTCTTTGGAACACTGAAGCTTTCTTT. The encoded protein is CASSQALWNTEAFF.

There are a few counts of this clonotype. This rearrangement joins TRBV27 to TRBJ2-1, with 11 bases lining up with TRBD2. Trimming cost V 7 bases and J 6 bases; bases outside gene matches: 8. This CDR3 has 15 residues. Germline V gene sequence: CDR1 MNHEY, CDR2 SMNVEV (reference sequence). CDR3 nucleotides: TGTGCCAGCACTCTAACTAGCGGGGGAGTCAATGAGCAGTTCTTC. Amino acids: CASTLTSGGVNEQFF.

The CDR3 DNA sequence: TGTGCCACCAGTGGGGCTAGCGGGGGGGAAGAGCAGTTCTTC. It specifies CATSGASGGEEQFF. The chain is built from TRBV24-1 and TRBJ2-1; the match to TRBD2 covers 12 bases. The V gene end was trimmed by 5 bases and the J gene end by 10 bases; junction bases not matched to a gene: 5. This CDR3 contains 14 residues. In germline, CDR1 is KGHDR, CDR2 SFDVKD.

This chain links TRBV7-6 with TRBJ2-7; 14 bases align to TRBD2. CDR1 is SGHVS and CDR2 is FNYEAQ in the germline V gene. The ends lost 4 bases at V and 0 bases at J; junction bases unmatched: 11. CDR3 length equals 19 residues. The CDR3 sequence: CASSSTSGLAGATSYEQYF. In DNA form, the CDR3 reads TGTGCCAGCAGCTCAACGTCGGGACTAGCGGGAGCAACCTCCTACGAGCAGTACTTC.

CDR3 nucleotide sequence: TGTGCCAGCAGTCCTGACGGTTTCTACGAGCAGTACTTC. It yields the protein CASSPDGFYEQYF. The J gene is TRBJ2-7, the V gene TRBV6-6; D unclear. The CDR3 is 13 amino acids. Trimming removed 5 bases at V and 3 bases at J, with 11 bases between. Germline CDR1 and CDR2: MNHNY and SVGAGI (reference sequence).

The sample holds a few counts of this clonotype. J is TRBJ2-1 and V is TRBV14; 8 nucleotides agree with TRBD2. The trim removed 3 bases at V and 5 bases at J, leaving 12 bases unmatched. Germline V CDR1 and CDR2: SGHDN, FVKESK. The CDR3 consists of 17 residues. Here the CDR3 reads CASSQLIDGGADNEQFF. DNA for the CDR3: TGTGCCAGCAGCCAGCTAATAGACGGGGGGGCCGACAATGAGCAGTTCTTC.

This clonotype was detected many times. This rearrangement joins TRBV7-2 to TRBJ2-3, with TRBD2 matching 8 bases. J gave up 4 bases and V 5 bases, and 11 bases lay outside the gene matches. Germline V CDR1 and CDR2: SGHTA, FQGNSA. This CDR3 spans 16 amino acids. Here the CDR3 reads CASSRSGTSIADTQYF. DNA for the CDR3: TGTGCCAGCAGCCGGTCCGGGACTAGTATCGCAGATACGCAGTATTTT.

This chain uses TRBV24-1 with TRBJ2-5; 7 positions agree with TRBD2. CDR1 and CDR2 (germline): KGHDR, SFDVKD. The CDR3 is 16 residues long. V dropped 2 bases and J dropped 2; count of bases not matched to a gene: 7. This CDR3 is CATSDSSSGTQETQYF. The CDR3 DNA is TGTGCCACCAGTGATTCTTCTAGCGGTACACAAGAGACCCAGTACTTC.

This chain joins TRBV19 and TRBJ2-2, with D maybe TRBD2 (6 bases). Trimming took 5 bases from V and 4 from J, leaving 14 bases between them. Germline CDR1 reads LNHDA; CDR2 reads SQIVND (reference sequence). This CDR3 comprises 15 residues. The CDR3 DNA reads as TGTGCCAGTAGTTTGGCGGGAACACTCACCGGGGAGCTGTTTTTT. This encodes CASSLAGTLTGELFF.

This chain links TRBV7-2 with TRBJ1-1; D unclear. Germline CDR1 reads SGHTA; CDR2 reads FQGNSA. CDR3 length equals 14 residues. The V and J ends lost 1 base and 0 bases respectively, with 6 bases between them. CDR3 DNA: TGTGCCAGCAGCTTAGGTGTCCTGAACACTGAAGCTTTCTTT. Translated, it gives CASSLGVLNTEAFF.

The chain employs TRBV11-2 and TRBJ2-1, with 12 positions matching TRBD2. The CDR3 is made up of 17 amino acids. Germline V lookup: CDR1 SGHAT, CDR2 FQNNGV. J lost 4 bases, V lost 0 bases, and 4 bases had no gene match. This CDR3 is CASSLEQGLAGYNEQFF. CDR3 nucleotides: TGTGCCAGCAGCTTAGAGCAGGGACTAGCGGGTTACAATGAGCAGTTCTTC.

This clonotype has ten or more counts. This rearrangement joins TRBV12-3 or TRBV12-4 to TRBJ2-2; D gene unclear. This CDR3 region has 13 residues. Trimming took 6 bases from V and 4 from J, leaving 9 bases between them. CDR3 in amino acids: CASSSTGTGELFF. The CDR3 bases are TGTGCCAGCAGCTCCACCGGCACCGGGGAGCTGTTTTTT.

This chain links TRBV5-6 with TRBJ2-3; 9 bases align to TRBD2. The V and J ends lost 2 bases and 1 base, in that order; junction bases with no gene match: 5. Germline CDR1 and CDR2: SGHDT and YYEEEE. This CDR3 has 16 residues. DNA of the CDR3: TGTGCCAGCAGCTTTTGGGTAGCGGGGGGCACAGATACGCAGTATTTT. It codes for CASSFWVAGGTDTQYF.

In this sample, this clonotype turned up a few times. This chain links TRBV7-2 with TRBJ2-5; D unclear. This CDR3 is 12 amino acids long. Trimming stripped 3 bases from V and 5 bases from J, with 7 bases between. Per the germline V gene, CDR1 is SGHTA and CDR2 is FQGNSA. DNA for the CDR3: TGTGCCAGCAGCTTCGGTCGGGAGACCCAGTACTTC. Translated, it gives CASSFGRETQYF.

In its sample, this clonotype was seen a few times. The V call is TRBV27, the J call TRBJ1-2; D might be TRBD1 (6 bases). V was shortened by 8 bases and J by 1 base, with 11 bases between the two germline ends. CDR1 MNHEY and CDR2 SMNVEV come from the germline V gene (reference sequence). This CDR3 contains 13 residues. CDR3 in amino acids: CASYGTSNYGYTF. The CDR3 DNA reads as TGTGCCAGCTACGGGACAAGTAACTATGGCTACACCTTC.

This clonotype was seen ten or more times. The chain recombines TRBV7-3 with TRBJ2-1, with 12 positions matching TRBD1. The CDR3 totals 14 residues. V shed 5 bases and J 8 bases; nucleotides not matched to a gene: 4. Germline CDR1 is SGHTA and CDR2 is FQGTGA. The CDR3 DNA reads TGTGCCAGCAGCCTTGGGACAGGGGGCGATGAGCAGTTCTTC. Translated: CASSLGTGGDEQFF.

The CDR3 coding sequence is TGTGCCAGCAGACAGTCAGTGAACACTGAAGCTTTCTTT. Encoded protein: CASRQSVNTEAFF. This chain uses TRBV27 with TRBJ1-1; D is unclear. Germline V gene sequence: CDR1 MNHEY, CDR2 SMNVEV (reference sequence). V lost 6 bases to trimming and J lost 0 bases, with 8 bases between them. The CDR3 runs to 13 residues.

This clonotype came up many times. J is TRBJ2-1 and V is TRBV7-2; tentative D call: TRBD2 (7 bases). Looked up from germline, CDR1 is SGHTA and CDR2 is FQGNSA. Trimming cost V 5 bases and J 8 bases, with 13 bases left between them. This CDR3 region has 13 residues. DNA for the CDR3: TGTGCCAGCAGCCTGGGGGGGGGCTATGAGCAGTTCTTC. Its translation: CASSLGGGYEQFF.

In this sample, this clonotype turned up a few times. This sequence joins TRBV28 and TRBJ2-7; perhaps TRBD2 as D (7 bases). Trimming left V 4 bases short and J 5 bases short, with 15 bases between. The CDR3 runs 14 residues. Germline CDR1 and CDR2: MDHEN and SYDVKM. The CDR3 nucleotides read TGTGCCAGCAGTTCCCGGGCGGGGGCCCACGAGCAGTACTTC. Translating gives CASSSRAGAHEQYF. Drawing the rest from reference TRBV28 and TRBJ2-7, the complete variable domain is DVKVTQSSRYLVKRTGEKVFLECVQDMDHENMFWYRQDPGLGLRLIYFSYDVKMKEKGDIPEGYSVSREKKERFSLILESASTNQTSMYLCASSSRAGAHEQYFGPGTRLTVT.

Turning to this clonotype: A single base separates this from a much larger clone, so it may be a read error. This chain links TRBV7-9 with TRBJ2-2; D remains unclear. The germline V gene encodes CDR1 SEHNR and CDR2 FQNEAQ (reference sequence). Trimming took 5 bases from V and 9 from J, leaving 7 bases between them. This CDR3 is 11 amino acids long. The CDR3 loop reads CASSPPRELFF. The CDR3 bases are TGTGCCAGCAGCCCCCCCCGGGAGCTGTTTTTT.

The rearrangement uses TRBV14 and TRBJ1-6; 7 bases map to TRBD1. The germline CDR1 and CDR2 sequences are SGHDN and FVKESK. Trimming at V came to 0 bases and at J to 8 bases, leaving 4 bases not matched to a gene. The CDR3 extends over 15 amino acids. This chain's CDR3 is CASSQETGFYSPLHF. The CDR3 nucleotides read TGTGCCAGCAGCCAAGAGACAGGGTTTTATTCACCCCTCCACTTT.

The rearrangement links TRBV19 to TRBJ1-1; no clear D gene. The V and J ends lost 1 base and 4 bases respectively, with 7 bases between them. The CDR3 length is 13 residues. CDR1 and CDR2 (germline): LNHDA, SQIVND (reference sequence). The CDR3 region is CASSIAGATEAFF. The CDR3, as DNA: TGTGCCAGTAGTATAGCAGGCGCCACTGAAGCTTTCTTT.

This clonotype was seen ten or more times. V and J are TRBV7-2 and TRBJ1-6, with 7 bases lining up with TRBD1. Trimming took 5 bases from V and 0 from J; bases not matched to a gene: 4. This CDR3 comprises 16 residues. Germline V lookup: CDR1 SGHTA, CDR2 FQGNSA. The CDR3 sequence: CASSPGGSSYNSPLHF. CDR3 nucleotides: TGTGCCAGCAGCCCAGGGGGTAGCTCCTATAATTCACCCCTCCACTTT.

The rearrangement joins TRBV29-1 to TRBJ1-1, with a weak D call TRBD1 (5 bases). Germline V gives CDR1 SQVTM, CDR2 ANQGSEA. The V end was cut by 6 bases, the J end by 1 base, with 9 bases between. This CDR3 is 12 amino acids long. CDR3 amino acids: CSVGARNTEAFF. The CDR3 region has the DNA TGCAGCGTCGGGGCAAGGAACACTGAAGCTTTCTTT.

This clonotype showed up many times. The chain recombines TRBV12-3 or TRBV12-4 with TRBJ2-3; tentatively, D is TRBD2 (5 bases). Trimming removed 3 bases at V and 2 bases at J, with 12 bases between. The CDR3 is made up of 15 amino acids. The CDR3 loop is CASSFGRTITDTQYF. CDR3 DNA sequence: TGTGCCAGCAGTTTTGGGAGAACTATCACAGATACGCAGTATTTT.

V and J are TRBV4-1 and TRBJ2-3; D is possibly TRBD1 (6 bases). The V end lost 4 bases, the J end lost 2 bases, and 16 bases lay between the germline ends. Germline values: CDR1 MGHRA, CDR2 YSYEKL. CDR3 size: 16 residues. The CDR3 loop reads CASSLFGQSSTDTQYF. The CDR3 coding sequence is TGCGCCAGCAGCCTCTTCGGACAGAGCTCCACAGATACGCAGTATTTT.

V gene TRBV20-1 combines with J gene TRBJ2-3; 13 bases are shared with TRBD2. Germline loops: CDR1 DFQATT, CDR2 SNEGSKA (reference sequence). Losses at the gene ends were 5 bases for V and 0 bases for J; bases not matched to a gene: 2. The CDR3 has 15 amino acids. CDR3 coding DNA: TGCAGTGCTCCGACTAGCGGGGGGAGCACAGATACGCAGTATTTT. It encodes CSAPTSGGSTDTQYF.